Listed here are 9 T cell receptor beta chains from one sample, sequenced in a study of CD8+ T cells in alopecia areata. RNA was extracted and reverse transcribed into cDNA as the sequencing template. Using immunoSEQ multiplex PCR, the repertoire was profiled, and TCRdb retains in-frame clones only, with some absent. The sample includes more than 100,000 clones, approximately 53% of them seen just once. The material sequenced was CD4+ T cells sorted from blood, taken at week 0. The receptors derive from a human donor with alopecia areata.

The chain recombines TRBV5-1 with TRBJ2-5; TRBD2 aligns across 8 bases. From germline, CDR1 is SGHRS and CDR2 YFSETQ. V was clipped by 0 bases and J by 4 bases; unmatched bases: 14. The CDR3 sequence is 18 residues long. In DNA, the CDR3 is TGCGCCAGCAGCTTGGCCACATGGTCTAGCGGGCCGAGAGAGACCCAGTACTTC. This codes for CASSLATWSSGPRETQYF.

The chain has TRBV30 and TRBJ1-5, with D possibly TRBD1 on 5 matching bases. Germline CDR1 GTSNPN, CDR2 SVGIG (reference sequence). This CDR3 has 15 residues. The germline V and J ends were trimmed by 0 bases and 6 bases, with 15 bases remaining between them. The chain's CDR3 is CAWSVPGGSGQPQHF. In DNA, the CDR3 is TGTGCCTGGAGTGTACCCGGGGGGTCAGGTCAGCCCCAGCATTTT.

The chain joins TRBV29-1 to TRBJ1-2, with D unresolved. CDR3 length equals 14 residues. Germline CDR1 SQVTM, CDR2 ANQGSEA. V gave up 4 bases and J gave up 7 bases, with 19 bases separating them. CDR3 sequence reads: CSVAGTVTGSGYTF. CDR3 nucleotide sequence: TGCAGCGTTGCTGGTACGGTTACCGGGAGTGGCTACACCTTC. The full variable domain, in which reference TRBV29-1 and TRBJ1-2 provide the parts outside the CDR3, is SAVISQKPSRDICQRGTSLTIQCQVDSQVTMMFWYRQQPGQSLTLIATANQGSEATYESGFVIDKFPISRPNLTFSTLTVSNMSPEDSSIYLCSVAGTVTGSGYTFGSGTRLTVV.

V is TRBV5-1 and J is TRBJ1-2; 7 bases are a match to TRBD1. Germline V gene lookup returns CDR1 SGHRS and CDR2 YFSETQ. V gave up 1 base and J gave up 6 bases; unmatched junction bases: 6. The CDR3 totals 14 residues. In DNA, the CDR3 is TGCGCCAGCAGCTTGCCGGGACAGAATAATGGCTACACCTTC. Amino acid sequence: CASSLPGQNNGYTF.

V usage is TRBV9 and J usage is TRBJ2-5; 9 bases fit TRBD1. Germline loops: CDR1 SGDLS, CDR2 YYNGEE. Trimming removed 0 bases from V and 4 bases from J; junction bases left unmatched: 4. The CDR3 is made up of 15 amino acids. This chain's CDR3 is CASSVGPGQGETQYF. CDR3 coding DNA: TGTGCCAGCAGCGTAGGACCGGGACAGGGAGAGACCCAGTACTTC.

This clone was seen a single time. The gene calls are TRBV5-1 and TRBJ2-3; TRBD1 matches 10 bases. The CDR3 runs to 14 residues. J gave up 7 bases and V 7 bases, and 9 bases lay outside the gene matches. The germline V gene encodes CDR1 SGHRS and CDR2 YFSETQ. CDR3 nucleotide sequence: TGCGCCAGCTCGGACAGGGGGGCCTCTTATACGCAGTATTTT. Amino acids: CASSDRGASYTQYF.

The gene calls are TRBV5-1 and TRBJ2-5; D may be TRBD1 (5 bases). The CDR3 is 12 amino acids. Germline V CDR1 and CDR2: SGHRS, YFSETQ. With 4 bases removed from V and 10 bases from J, the gap between germline ends came to 14 bases. CDR3 coding DNA: TGCGCCAGCAGCCCAGGACAAGGGGACCAGTACTTC. Its translation: CASSPGQGDQYF.

The V call is TRBV2, the J call TRBJ2-2; 8 nucleotides align to TRBD1. The ends lost 9 bases at V and 4 bases at J; junction bases unmatched: 10. CDR1 and CDR2 from the germline V gene are SNHLY and FYNNEI. The CDR3 loop spans 15 amino acids. This chain's CDR3 is CASSSRGRITGELFF. The DNA for the CDR3 is TGTGCCAGTAGCAGCAGGGGGCGGATCACCGGGGAGCTGTTTTTT. Based on the CDR3 plus reference TRBV2 and TRBJ2-2, the full variable domain is EPEVTQTPSHQVTQMGQEVILRCVPISNHLYFYWYRQILGQKVEFLVSFYNNEISEKSEIFDDQFSVERPDGSNFTLKIRSTKLEDSAMYFCASSSRGRITGELFFGEGSRLTVL.

This rearrangement joins TRBV7-2 to TRBJ2-2; 9 bases line up with TRBD1. The CDR3 extends over 17 amino acids. Losses at the gene ends were 4 bases for V and 4 bases for J; bases not matched to a gene: 10. Germline assignment: CDR1 SGHTA and CDR2 FQGNSA. The CDR3 loop is CASSSNVGTGRTGELFF. The CDR3 DNA reads TGTGCCAGCAGCTCAAACGTCGGGACAGGGCGCACCGGGGAGCTGTTTTTT.